This T cell receptor beta chain was sequenced during a study of control samples from healthy donors and cancer patients. V lost 2 bases and J lost 5, with 13 bases in between. CDR1 and CDR2 from the germline V gene are GTSNPN and SVGIG (reference sequence). The CDR3 totals 14 residues. Produced via immunoSEQ multiplex PCR; TCRdb's table is partial and in-frame only. The sample holds 71,000 or so clones, around 92% seen once. The sample consisted of PBMCs. The chain uses TRBV30 and TRBJ2-1; possibly TRBD1 for D (6 bases). This receptor was identified in a man between 60 and 75 years old with lung cancer. The CDR3: CAWSPDRRDNEQFF. The CDR3 nucleotides read TGTGCCTGGAGTCCTGACAGGAGAGACAATGAGCAGTTCTTC.